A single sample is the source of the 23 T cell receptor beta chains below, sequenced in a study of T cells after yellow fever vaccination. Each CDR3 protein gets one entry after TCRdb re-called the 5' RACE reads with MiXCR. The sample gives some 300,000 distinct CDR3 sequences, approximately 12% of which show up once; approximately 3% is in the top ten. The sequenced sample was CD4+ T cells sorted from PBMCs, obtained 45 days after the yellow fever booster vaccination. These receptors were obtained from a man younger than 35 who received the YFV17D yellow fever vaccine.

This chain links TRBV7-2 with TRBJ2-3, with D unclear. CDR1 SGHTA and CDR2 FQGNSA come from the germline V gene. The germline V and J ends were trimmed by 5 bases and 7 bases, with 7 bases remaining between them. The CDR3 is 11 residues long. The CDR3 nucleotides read TGTGCCAGCAGCGCCGCGTATACGCAGTATTTT. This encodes CASSAAYTQYF.

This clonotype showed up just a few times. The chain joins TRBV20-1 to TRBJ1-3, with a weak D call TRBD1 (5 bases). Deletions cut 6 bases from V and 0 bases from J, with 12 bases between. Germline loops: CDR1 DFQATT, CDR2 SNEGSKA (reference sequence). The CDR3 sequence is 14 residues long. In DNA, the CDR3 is TGCAGTGCGGGGGACTTGAGCTCTGGAAACACCATATATTTT. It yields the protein CSAGDLSSGNTIYF.

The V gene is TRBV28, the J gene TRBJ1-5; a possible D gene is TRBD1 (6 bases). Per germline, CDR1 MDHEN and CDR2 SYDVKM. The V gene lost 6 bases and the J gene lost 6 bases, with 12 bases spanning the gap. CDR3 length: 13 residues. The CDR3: CASRQGPSQPQHF. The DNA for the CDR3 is TGTGCCAGCAGACAGGGCCCGAGTCAGCCCCAGCATTTT.

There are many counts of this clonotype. This chain's CDR3 is CASSPHGEGSGANVLTF. In DNA form, the CDR3 reads TGTGCCAGCAGCCCCCACGGGGAGGGAAGTGGGGCCAACGTCCTGACTTTC. The genes are TRBV9 and TRBJ2-6; TRBD2 agrees at 7 bases. The CDR3 runs 17 residues. Per germline, CDR1 SGDLS and CDR2 YYNGEE. V was clipped by 4 bases and J by 3 bases; unmatched bases: 10.

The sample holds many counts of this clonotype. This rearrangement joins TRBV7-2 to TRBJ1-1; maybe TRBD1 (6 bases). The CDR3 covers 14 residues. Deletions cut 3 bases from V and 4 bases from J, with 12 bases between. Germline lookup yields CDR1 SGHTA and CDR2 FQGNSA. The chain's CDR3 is CASSFGTPVTEAFF. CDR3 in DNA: TGTGCCAGCAGCTTTGGGACACCGGTCACTGAAGCTTTCTTT.

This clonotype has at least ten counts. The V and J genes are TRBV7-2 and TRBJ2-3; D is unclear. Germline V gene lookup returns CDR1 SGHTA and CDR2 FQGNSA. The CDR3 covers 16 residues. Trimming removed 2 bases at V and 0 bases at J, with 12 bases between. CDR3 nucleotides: TGTGCCAGCAGCTTATTCGTGGAACCTAGCACAGATACGCAGTATTTT. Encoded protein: CASSLFVEPSTDTQYF.

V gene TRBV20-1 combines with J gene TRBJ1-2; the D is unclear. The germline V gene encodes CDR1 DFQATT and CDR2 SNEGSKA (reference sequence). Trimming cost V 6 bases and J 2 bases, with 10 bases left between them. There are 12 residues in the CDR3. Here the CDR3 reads CSAPTANYGYTF. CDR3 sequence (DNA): TGCAGTGCCCCGACGGCGAACTATGGCTACACCTTC.

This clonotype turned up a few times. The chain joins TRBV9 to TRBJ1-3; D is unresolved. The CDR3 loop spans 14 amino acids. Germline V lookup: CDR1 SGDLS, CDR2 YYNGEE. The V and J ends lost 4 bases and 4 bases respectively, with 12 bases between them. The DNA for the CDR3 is TGTGCCAGCAGCCTGACGGTCGGGGGAAACACCATATATTTT. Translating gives CASSLTVGGNTIYF.

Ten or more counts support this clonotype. The CDR3 coding sequence is TGCAGTGCCGTCGCGGACAGGGGCGGCACAGATACGCAGTATTTT. It translates to CSAVADRGGTDTQYF. The chain is built from TRBV20-1 and TRBJ2-3; 9 positions agree with TRBD1. Germline V gene lookup returns CDR1 DFQATT and CDR2 SNEGSKA (reference sequence). With 6 bases clipped from V and 1 base from J, the junction kept 8 bases outside the gene matches. The CDR3 sequence is 15 residues long.

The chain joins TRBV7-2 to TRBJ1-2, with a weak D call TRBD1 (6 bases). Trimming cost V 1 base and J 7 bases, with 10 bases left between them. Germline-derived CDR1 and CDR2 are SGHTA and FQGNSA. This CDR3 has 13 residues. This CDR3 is CASSLESGAGYTF. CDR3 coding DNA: TGTGCCAGCAGCTTAGAATCGGGGGCTGGCTACACCTTC.

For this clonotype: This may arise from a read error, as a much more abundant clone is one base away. CDR3 DNA sequence: TGTGCCAGCAGCTTTACAGGGGGTGGAAACACCATATATTTT. Amino acid sequence: CASSFTGGGNTIYF. The V and J genes are TRBV7-9 and TRBJ1-3; the match to TRBD1 covers 8 bases. Germline V gene sequence: CDR1 SEHNR, CDR2 FQNEAQ (reference sequence). V was clipped by 3 bases and J by 3 bases; unmatched bases: 1. The CDR3 covers 14 residues.

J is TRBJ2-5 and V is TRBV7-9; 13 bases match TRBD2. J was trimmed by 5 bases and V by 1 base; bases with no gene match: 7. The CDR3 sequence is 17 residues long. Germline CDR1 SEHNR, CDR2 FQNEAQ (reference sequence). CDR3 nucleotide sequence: TGTGCCAGCAGCTTAGGGACTAGCGGGGGCGGCGGCGAGACCCAGTACTTC. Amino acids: CASSLGTSGGGGETQYF.

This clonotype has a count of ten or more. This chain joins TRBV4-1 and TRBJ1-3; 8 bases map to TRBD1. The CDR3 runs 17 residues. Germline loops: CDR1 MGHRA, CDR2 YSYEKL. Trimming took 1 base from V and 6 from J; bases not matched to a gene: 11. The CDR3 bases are TGCGCCAGCAGCCAAGCGAGAGTGACAGGGGTCAAAAACACCATATATTTT. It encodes CASSQARVTGVKNTIYF.

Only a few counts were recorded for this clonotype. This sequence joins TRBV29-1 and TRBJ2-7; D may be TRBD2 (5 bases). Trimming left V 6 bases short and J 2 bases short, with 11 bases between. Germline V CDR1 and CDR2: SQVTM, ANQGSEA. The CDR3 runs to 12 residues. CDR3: CSVRTGTYEQYF. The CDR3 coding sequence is TGCAGCGTCCGGACGGGAACCTACGAGCAGTACTTC.

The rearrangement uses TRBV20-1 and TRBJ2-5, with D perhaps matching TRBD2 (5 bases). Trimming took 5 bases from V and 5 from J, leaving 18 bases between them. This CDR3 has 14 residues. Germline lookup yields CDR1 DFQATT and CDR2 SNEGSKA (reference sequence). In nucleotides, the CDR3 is TGCAGTGCTTCGGACGGCGGGCGCGGGGAGACCCAGTACTTC. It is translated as CSASDGGRGETQYF.

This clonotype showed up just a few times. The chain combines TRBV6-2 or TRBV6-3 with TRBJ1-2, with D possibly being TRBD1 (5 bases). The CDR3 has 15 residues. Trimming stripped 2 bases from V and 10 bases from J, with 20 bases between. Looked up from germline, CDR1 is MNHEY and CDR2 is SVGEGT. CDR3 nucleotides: TGTGCCAGCAGTTACCCGCCCTGGAGGGGCCACCACTACACCTTC. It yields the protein CASSYPPWRGHHYTF.

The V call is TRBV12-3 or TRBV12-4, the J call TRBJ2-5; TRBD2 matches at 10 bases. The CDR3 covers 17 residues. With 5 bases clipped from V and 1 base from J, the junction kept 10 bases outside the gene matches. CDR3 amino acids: CASSPYSGGTTQETQYF. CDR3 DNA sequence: TGTGCCAGCAGTCCATATAGCGGGGGGACCACCCAAGAGACCCAGTACTTC.

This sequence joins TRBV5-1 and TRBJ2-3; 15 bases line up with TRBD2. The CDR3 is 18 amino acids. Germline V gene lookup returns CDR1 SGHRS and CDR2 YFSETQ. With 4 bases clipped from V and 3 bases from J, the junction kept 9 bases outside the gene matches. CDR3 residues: CASSGAGLAGGLTDTQYF. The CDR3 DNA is TGCGCCAGCAGCGGAGCGGGACTAGCGGGGGGTTTGACAGATACGCAGTATTTT.

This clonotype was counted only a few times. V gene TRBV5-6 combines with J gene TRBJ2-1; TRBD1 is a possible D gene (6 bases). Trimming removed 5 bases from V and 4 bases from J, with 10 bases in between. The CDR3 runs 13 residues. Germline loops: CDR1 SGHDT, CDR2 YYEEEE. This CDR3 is CASSGDTYNEQFF. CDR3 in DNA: TGTGCCAGCAGTGGGGACACTTACAATGAGCAGTTCTTC.

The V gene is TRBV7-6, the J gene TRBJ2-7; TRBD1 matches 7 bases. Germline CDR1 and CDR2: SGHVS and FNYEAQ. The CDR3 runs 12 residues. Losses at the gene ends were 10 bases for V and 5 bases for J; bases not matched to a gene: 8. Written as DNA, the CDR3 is TGTGCCAACATGACAGGGACGGACGAGCAGTACGTC. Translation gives CANMTGTDEQYV.

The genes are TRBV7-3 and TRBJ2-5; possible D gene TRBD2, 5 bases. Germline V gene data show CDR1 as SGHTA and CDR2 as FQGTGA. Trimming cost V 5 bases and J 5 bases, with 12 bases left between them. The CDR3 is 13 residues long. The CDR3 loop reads CASSPRRGETQYF. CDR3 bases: TGTGCCAGCAGCCCACGCCGGGGTGAGACCCAGTACTTC.

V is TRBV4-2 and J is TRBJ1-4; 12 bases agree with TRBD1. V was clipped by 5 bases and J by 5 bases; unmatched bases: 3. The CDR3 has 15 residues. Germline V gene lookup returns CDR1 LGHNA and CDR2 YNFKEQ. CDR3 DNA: TGTGCCAGCAGCAGGGACAGGGGGCTGAATGAAAAACTGTTTTTT. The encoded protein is CASSRDRGLNEKLFF.

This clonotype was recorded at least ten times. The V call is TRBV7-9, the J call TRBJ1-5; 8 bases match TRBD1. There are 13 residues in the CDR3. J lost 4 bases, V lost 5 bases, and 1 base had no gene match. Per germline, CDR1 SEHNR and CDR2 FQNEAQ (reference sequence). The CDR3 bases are TGTGCCAGCAGCCGACAGGGGAATCAGCCCCAGCATTTT. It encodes CASSRQGNQPQHF.